The present entry profiles one T cell receptor (beta chain) with its context. A much larger clone lies one base from this, so it may be a read error. This CDR3 contains 15 residues. V was clipped by 7 bases and J by 5 bases, with 20 bases between them. CDR1 and CDR2 from the germline V gene are MDHEN and SYDVKM. Each CDR3 protein is one row after TCRdb ran MiXCR on the reads. The sample lists hundreds of thousands of distinct CDR3 sequences, around 24% occurring once. The data belong to a study of T cell repertoires in cytomegalovirus infection. The sequence was obtained from a human donor in good health (CMV status not recorded). Some clones in this sample may be carry-over from other donors' samples. Sequenced: CD8+ T cells from PBMCs. The chain couples TRBV28 to TRBJ2-5; no clear D. CDR3 loop: CASNPLAGTVETQYF. The CDR3 DNA sequence: TGTGCCAGCAACCCCTTAGCCGGTACGGTGGAGACCCAGTACTTC.